The 10 T cell receptor beta chains given below trace back to one sample, sequenced in a study of blood T cell repertoires in COVID-19. Sequencing used immunoSEQ multiplex PCR; TCRdb keeps in-frame clones, though not all of them. The table has 190,000 or so clones, about 86% seen once. Sequencing used peripheral blood. The origin of the receptors is a woman under 30 who had recovered from COVID-19.

CDR3 residues: CATETSGANTGELFF. The CDR3 DNA sequence: TGTGCCACCGAGACTAGCGGGGCGAACACCGGGGAGCTGTTTTTT. The chain combines TRBV19 with TRBJ2-2; 11 nucleotides match TRBD2. Per the germline V gene, CDR1 is LNHDA and CDR2 is SQIVND (reference sequence). The CDR3 runs to 15 residues. The J segment lost 0 bases and the V segment lost 10 bases, leaving 4 bases of the junction unmatched.

V usage is TRBV19 and J usage is TRBJ2-2, with 8 bases matching TRBD1. There are 16 residues in the CDR3. CDR1 and CDR2 from the germline V gene are LNHDA and SQIVND (reference sequence). The V gene end was trimmed by 3 bases and the J gene end by 4 bases; junction bases not matched to a gene: 7. Here the CDR3 DNA reads TGTGCCAGTAGTATTGAGCCGACAGGGGTCACCGGGGAGCTGTTTTTT. Translation: CASSIEPTGVTGELFF.

This chain links TRBV7-9 with TRBJ2-2, with 13 bases lining up with TRBD2. Unmatched junction bases numbered 4, after V lost 3 bases and J lost 0 bases. The length of the CDR3 is 18 residues. CDR1 SEHNR and CDR2 FQNEAQ come from the germline V gene (reference sequence). The CDR3 bases are TGTGCCAGCAGCTTCAGGACTAGCGGGGGCGCGAACACCGGGGAGCTGTTTTTT. Its translation: CASSFRTSGGANTGELFF.

The chain has TRBV9 and TRBJ2-7, with D perhaps matching TRBD1 (6 bases). Germline CDR1 SGDLS, CDR2 YYNGEE. This CDR3 has 13 residues. The V gene lost 4 bases and the J gene lost 3 bases, with 11 bases spanning the gap. The CDR3 bases are TGTGCCAGCAGCCCAGGGACAAGCTACGAGCAGTACTTC. Translating gives CASSPGTSYEQYF. Full variable domain (rest looked up from reference TRBV9 and TRBJ2-7): DSGVTQTPKHLITATGQRVTLRCSPRSGDLSVYWYQQSLDQGLQFLIQYYNGEERAKGNILERFSAQQFPDLHSELNLSSLELGDSALYFCASSPGTSYEQYFGPGTRLTVT.

This chain uses TRBV6-5 with TRBJ2-1; 8 bases align to TRBD2. The ends lost 6 bases at V and 9 bases at J; junction bases unmatched: 7. The CDR3 contains 13 residues. Germline CDR1 is MNHEY and CDR2 is SVGAGI. CDR3 amino acids: CASRGTSRSEQFF. The CDR3 coding sequence is TGTGCCAGCAGAGGGACTAGTCGTAGTGAGCAGTTCTTC.

The V gene is TRBV7-2, the J gene TRBJ1-2, with a possible D match to TRBD1 (6 bases). The CDR3 runs to 15 residues. The germline V gene has CDR1 SGHTA and CDR2 FQGNSA. Trimming left V 5 bases short and J 7 bases short, with 20 bases between. The chain's CDR3 is CASSALNRGAGGYTF. In DNA form, the CDR3 reads TGTGCCAGCAGCGCCCTGAATCGGGGGGCTGGTGGCTACACCTTC.

This clone was observed a few times. The CDR3 here is CASSQGQGVQPQHF. CDR3 nucleotides: TGTGCCAGCAGCCAAGGACAGGGGGTTCAGCCCCAGCATTTT. The rearrangement joins TRBV3-1 (or the pseudogene TRBV3-2) to TRBJ1-5; 9 nucleotides match TRBD1. Trimming at V came to 1 base and at J to 6 bases, leaving 1 base not matched to a gene. CDR1 LGHDT and CDR2 YNNKEL come from the germline V gene (reference sequence). The CDR3 sequence is 14 residues long.

V is TRBV7-3 and J is TRBJ1-1; possibly TRBD1 for D (5 bases). The CDR3 length is 14 residues. Germline-derived CDR1 and CDR2 are SGHTA and FQGTGA. The germline V and J ends were trimmed by 2 bases and 2 bases, with 9 bases remaining between them. The DNA of the CDR3 is TGTGCCAGCAGCTTATTAGGGGAAAACACTGAAGCTTTCTTT. Translation: CASSLLGENTEAFF.

V and J are TRBV18 and TRBJ2-5; no definite D call. The ends were cut back, 6 bases at V and 5 bases at J, with 10 bases in the middle. Germline CDR1 and CDR2: KGHSH and LQKENI. CDR3 length: 12 amino acids. The CDR3 spells CASSKSQETQYF. In nucleotides, the CDR3 is TGTGCCAGCTCCAAGTCGCAGGAGACCCAGTACTTC.

The CDR3 region has the DNA TGTGCCAGCAGGGCGACAGGGAGAGGGGGAACTAATGAAAAACTGTTTTTT. Translating gives CASRATGRGGTNEKLFF. The chain has TRBV5-5 and TRBJ1-4; 7 positions match TRBD1. J gave up 1 base and V 5 bases, and 11 bases lay outside the gene matches. Germline-derived CDR1 and CDR2 are SGHKS and YYEKEE (reference sequence). The CDR3 runs to 17 residues.